A selection of T cell receptor beta chains follows, all from one sample in a study of OX40 agonist ivuxolimab in advanced cancers. Assay: immunoSEQ multiplex PCR; the TCRdb copy retains only in-frame clones and omits some. The sample records approximately 78,000 clones, about 83% being singletons. Sequenced here: CD4+ or CD8+ T cells sorted from blood, sampled in a trial of the OX40 agonist ivuxolimab. Source of these receptors: an adult with an advanced solid tumor such as melanoma, head and neck, liver or kidney cancer. Both conserved end residues are part of each CDR3. Clone size is shown for a subset of rows, as once, few, many or a class of expanded clone.

cdr3_length,v_call,j_call,clone_size,cdr3_aa
16,TRBV5-4,TRBJ1-2,-,CASSQGDRGGFYGYTF
17,TRBV10-3,TRBJ1-3,once,CAISDVGQGISGNTIYF
17,TRBV19,TRBJ1-6,-,CASSTTAEGGANSPLHF
15,TRBV11-3,TRBJ2-1,-,CASSLRDRGHNEQFF
14,TRBV7-8,TRBJ1-2,medium-sized,CASSLDGQGYGYTF
15,TRBV14,TRBJ1-3,-,CASSPPGSSGNTIYF
16,TRBV4-3,TRBJ2-1,-,CASSQEDYSSYNEQFF
15,TRBV19,TRBJ1-6,-,CASSRGTGVIAPLHF
14,TRBV5-1,TRBJ1-1,once,CASSWDSGYTEAFF
14,TRBV4-3,TRBJ1-6,-,CASSQDTGGRPLHF
14,TRBV7-9,TRBJ2-5,-,CASSSTGVGETQYF
16,TRBV4-3,TRBJ2-7,-,CASRKRGDSISYEQYF
15,TRBV7-2,TRBJ2-1,-,CASSTTRQGGHEQFF
14,TRBV5-5,TRBJ1-2,-,CASSLARGDYGYTF
16,TRBV5-6,TRBJ1-2,-,CASSLDRARGNYGYTF
11,TRBV20-1,TRBJ2-1,-,CSARGVLGQFF
13,TRBV19,TRBJ2-2,-,CASSIKGTGELFF
16,TRBV4-2,TRBJ2-3,-,CASSQVISGGPDTQYF
15,TRBV9,TRBJ1-1,-,CASSGRTGGASEAFF
12,TRBV28,TRBJ1-1,-,CGVRGQNTEAFF
14,TRBV11-3,TRBJ1-1,few,CASSRDGSNTEAFF
15,TRBV7-9,TRBJ1-4,-,CASTRGYATNEKLFF
14,TRBV30,TRBJ2-5,-,CAWLAGGVQETQYF
13,TRBV6-5,TRBJ2-7,-,CASLDPNSYEQYF
13,TRBV6-6,TRBJ1-1,-,CASSYSRDMEAFF
12,TRBV5-6,TRBJ2-1,-,CASSSGNPEQFF
13,TRBV11-3,TRBJ1-2,-,CASSLEGSDGYTF
17,TRBV5-6,TRBJ1-2,-,CASSLGARGTMNYGYTF
15,TRBV7-8,TRBJ2-1,few,CASSSRGTTLGEQFF
16,TRBV4-1,TRBJ2-7,once,CASSQVAGQVFHEQCF
15,TRBV5-5,TRBJ1-2,-,CASSFQGAANYGYTF
14,TRBV30,TRBJ2-7,-,CAWSVPSGEYEQYF
14,TRBV7-3,TRBJ2-2,few,CASSSGQGHGELFF
13,TRBV5-4,TRBJ1-4,-,CASSWDRVEKLFF
12,TRBV30,TRBJ1-6,-,CAWQGVGSPLHF
15,TRBV6-6,TRBJ1-1,-,CASSPTGGAFAEAFF
12,TRBV29-1,TRBJ1-2,-,CSVEPVNYGYTF
14,TRBV7-3,TRBJ1-6,-,CASSSGTANSPLHF
15,TRBV7-8,TRBJ2-3,-,CASRWGQGKADTQYF
17,TRBV7-4,TRBJ2-3,-,CASSWDFKRGGTDTQYF
16,TRBV10-3,TRBJ1-5,-,CAISESGTLSNQPQHF
14,TRBV19,TRBJ1-5,-,CASSRRQGGQPQHF
13,TRBV7-2,TRBJ2-1,-,CASRRTSNWEQFF
16,TRBV7-8,TRBJ2-7,-,CASSKPWDRDRYEQYF
15,TRBV7-9,TRBJ1-1,-,CASSLDLEALRGAFF
15,TRBV6-5,TRBJ1-1,-,CASSYSQSLGGEAFF
13,TRBV7-2,TRBJ1-5,-,CASSDDRDQPQHF
14,TRBV4-1,TRBJ1-2,-,CASSQRGLLEGYTF
16,TRBV4-1,TRBJ2-1,-,CASSQVSGGGHNEQFF
16,TRBV9,TRBJ1-4,-,CASSVTATGTNEKLFF